This TCR beta chain was sequenced in a study of blood T cell repertoires in COVID-19. Generated by immunoSEQ multiplex PCR, the TCRdb table keeps only in-frame clones and is missing some. Of around 100,000 clones listed, around 84% are singletons. The CDR3 consists of 15 residues. V was pared by 1 base and J by 2 bases, with 11 bases between. Germline V gene data show CDR1 as KGHSH and CDR2 as LQKENI. This clone has a single count. Source material: peripheral blood. This sequence was found in a human donor in a cohort sampled during active COVID-19. The V call is TRBV18, the J call TRBJ2-5; D is unresolved. This CDR3 reads CASSPQYSPQETQYF. The CDR3 DNA sequence: TGTGCCAGCTCACCACAGTACAGTCCACAAGAGACCCAGTACTTC. Combining the CDR3 with reference TRBV18 and TRBJ2-5 gives the whole variable domain NAGVMQNPRHLVRRRGQEARLRCSPMKGHSHVYWYRQLPEEGLKFMVYLQKENIIDESGMPKERFSAEFPKEGPSILRIQQVVRGDSAAYFCASSPQYSPQETQYFGPGTRLLVL.